The present T cell receptor beta chain was sequenced within a study of identical twins. Concerning this clonotype itself: What it binds is not known.

Trimming pared 1 base from V and 3 bases from J, leaving 9 bases between. Germline assignment: CDR1 KGHSH and CDR2 LQKENI. This CDR3 has 14 amino acids. Study-wide results and limits: The abundant beta clonotypes from cord blood had fewer insertions, and memory repertoires had none of this.

Healthy Caucasians provided all donations. Using its own MiXCR run on the 5' RACE reads, TCRdb lists one record per CDR3 protein. In the table there are under 300,000 distinct CDR3 sequences, more than 9.5% of which are singletons. The sample was also reused in another study, on yellow fever vaccine responses in identical twins.

Sequenced sample: memory (CD45RO+) T cells sorted from blood. V and J are TRBV18 and TRBJ1-2; TRBD1 might be the D (6 bases). The receptor's source is a woman younger than 30 in good health. CDR3 sequence (DNA): TGTGCCAGCTCACCACAACAGGGCGACTATGGCTACACCTTC. This encodes CASSPQQGDYGYTF.